This TCR beta chain was captured by sequencing in a study of cytomegalovirus exposure and HLA in healthy donors. Study-level background: Genotyping showed 81% of roughly 390 donors falling in the Caucasian-associated ancestry cluster.

60 Vbeta and 13 Jbeta primers were used in PCR. Libraries were prepared by immunoSEQ multiplex PCR; TCRdb keeps only in-frame clonotypes and omits some of them. Here the sample spans about 130,000 clones, 80% being singletons. V was cut by 1 base and J by 3 bases, with 7 bases left in between. Germline V gene data show CDR1 as SGHTA and CDR2 as FQGNSA. The CDR3 extends over 13 amino acids. This TCR was recovered from a woman aged 40 to 50 in good health and CMV-seronegative. The sample taken for sequencing was PBMCs. This chain connects TRBV7-2 to TRBJ2-7; D remains ambiguous. The CDR3 nucleotides are TGTGCCAGCAGCTTAGACATCCGCTACGAGCAGTACTTC. Its protein is CASSLDIRYEQYF.